One TCR beta chain is described in this entry. Its antigen remains unidentified. The data originate from a study of shared clonotypes between healthy human individuals. General observations from the study: When naive CD4 clonotypes were compared across several donors, approximately 5% were shared.

CDR3 size: 13 residues. Looked up from germline, CDR1 is MNHEY and CDR2 is SMNVEV (reference sequence). Trimming shortened V by 3 bases and J by 7 bases, and 7 bases separated the two germline ends. The authors ran the assay at deep level. Sequencing was performed with immunoSEQ multiplex PCR; in TCRdb, only in-frame clones are kept and a portion is missing. The sample carries roughly 2,500,000 clones, approximately 93% recorded once. Healthy and HIV-negative, the adult donors had no recent acute infections or vaccinations. The sequencing sample was made of naive CD4+ T cells from PBMCs. Subset described: CD45RA+ positively selected. The V gene is TRBV27, the J gene TRBJ1-6, with unresolved D. This TCR derives from a man between 18 and 29 years old in good health. Some clones in this sample may be carry-over from other donors' samples. CDR3 DNA: TGTGCCAGCAGTTTCTACGGGAATTCACCCCTCCACTTT. It translates to CASSFYGNSPLHF.